This T cell receptor beta chain was found in a study of cytomegalovirus exposure and HLA in healthy donors. 60 Vbeta and 13 Jbeta primers were used in PCR. Clones were sequenced by immunoSEQ multiplex PCR, and TCRdb holds only the in-frame ones, with some missing. The table includes 110,000 to 150,000 clones, 77% detected once. Points on this clone: Its matching antigen is unknown.

V lost 1 base to trimming and J lost 3 bases, with 10 bases between them. This CDR3 contains 15 residues. The V gene's germline CDR1 is SGHTA and CDR2 FQGTGA. Study-level points and caveats: Exclusion as indistinguishable affected some V segments, including TRBV6-2 and TRBV6-3. Most likely, a cluster of highly shared sequence variants arose as a sequencing artifact.

The receptor was derived from a male donor in good health and CMV-seronegative. The rearrangement uses TRBV7-3 and TRBJ2-1; weak D call: TRBD2 (5 bases). The sample consisted of PBMCs. CDR3 loop: CASSLNVGIYNEQFF. The CDR3 coding sequence is TGTGCCAGCAGCTTAAATGTCGGGATCTACAATGAGCAGTTCTTC.